This T cell receptor (beta chain) was sequenced during a study of beta chain features in type 1 diabetes. Study-level findings and limits: Moderate yet significant TCRB CDR3 shortening was seen in Type 1 diabetes patients in all four CD4+ subsets. Possibly, sequencing cDNA over-represented cells that had high TCR expression levels.

In its sample, this clone was seen a few times. Its cognate antigen is unknown. The sequenced template was cDNA made from the entire isolated RNA. Roughly 3.4 million reads were obtained on average from naive, central memory and regulatory T cell samples. This table comes from immunoSEQ multiplex PCR, and its TCRdb copy is limited to in-frame clones, with some not included. The data contain a few hundred thousand clones, under 13% of them singletons. Germline loops: CDR1 SGHTA, CDR2 FQGNSA. CDR3 size: 11 residues. V lost 4 bases to trimming and J lost 5 bases, with 5 bases between them. J is TRBJ1-1 and V is TRBV7-2; D gene uncertain. The sample consisted of naive CD4+ T cells from blood. The sequence was obtained from a man aged 30 to 39 with type 1 diabetes. CDR3 DNA: TGTGCCAGCAGCTGGAGAACTGAAGCTTTCTTT. Residues: CASSWRTEAFF.